These 18 T cell receptor beta chains were sequenced from one sample in a study of patients and donors after allogeneic stem cell transplantation (dated by TCRdb to the early 2020s). Library preparation employed RT-PCR. The instrument was a NextSeq 550. Through fastp at Q25 and MiXCR, TCRdb rebuilt clones from the public reads, retaining in-frame beta chains. Every entry covers one CDR3 protein and lists the most common genes and DNA from its rows. Counted in this sample were around 150,000 distinct CDR3 sequences; over 30% of them appeared once. About 50% of the sample is taken by the ten largest. Sequences were obtained from blood, either unsorted or a sorted T cell fraction (not recorded which). The receptors were sampled from a human donor who was either an allogeneic HSCT recipient or a stem cell or donor lymphocyte infusion donor (not recorded which). It is not recorded whose cells these are; they may come from a transplant donor.

There are a few counts of this clonotype. The chain couples TRBV6-5 to TRBJ2-1; 11 bases are shared with TRBD1. Germline V gives CDR1 MNHEY, CDR2 SVGAGI. The ends lost 2 bases at V and 1 base at J; junction bases unmatched: 4. There are 17 residues in the CDR3. The CDR3 sequence: CASSYRTGGGSYNEQFF. CDR3 bases: TGTGCCAGCAGTTACCGGACAGGGGGCGGTTCCTACAATGAGCAGTTCTTC.

This chain joins TRBV12-3 or TRBV12-4 and TRBJ1-2; a weak D match, TRBD1 (6 bases). The ends were cut back, 1 base at V and 6 bases at J, with 12 bases in the middle. The CDR3 loop spans 14 amino acids. CDR3 sequence: CASSLDLRTDGYTF. DNA for the CDR3: TGTGCCAGCAGTTTAGATCTAAGGACAGATGGCTACACCTTC.

There are a few counts of this clonotype. J is TRBJ1-1 and V is TRBV20-1; D is ambiguous. CDR3 length: 15 amino acids. In germline, CDR1 is DFQATT, CDR2 SNEGSKA (reference sequence). Trimming removed 3 bases at V and 4 bases at J, with 18 bases between. The CDR3 protein is CSARVRKFFTTEAFF. CDR3 in DNA: TGCAGTGCTAGGGTTCGGAAGTTTTTTACCACTGAAGCTTTCTTT.

In its sample, this clonotype was seen a few times. The J gene is TRBJ2-6, the V gene TRBV5-6, with D hard to call. Germline V lookup: CDR1 SGHDT, CDR2 YYEEEE. Between the trimmed V and J ends, which lost 1 base and 4 bases, there was a span of 3 bases. The CDR3 contains 13 residues. The CDR3, as DNA: TGTGCCAGCAGCTTGACCGGGGCCAACGTCCTGACTTTC. It yields the protein CASSLTGANVLTF. Variable domain in full (rest from reference TRBV5-6 and TRBJ2-6): DAGVTQSPTHLIKTRGQQVTLRCSPKSGHDTVSWYQQALGQGPQFIFQYYEEEERQRGNFPDRFSGHQFPNYSSELNVNALLLGDSALYLCASSLTGANVLTFGAGSRLTVL.

The chain employs TRBV24-1 and TRBJ2-3; D may be TRBD1 (6 bases). The CDR3 runs 16 residues. V was clipped by 5 bases and J by 5 bases, with 19 bases between them. CDR1 is KGHDR, CDR2 SFDVKD, per germline. The CDR3 bases are TGTGCCACCAGTGGATTGGGGGCAATAGAGAAAGATACGCAGTATTTT. It translates to CATSGLGAIEKDTQYF.

This clonotype appeared a few times. This chain connects TRBV25-1 to TRBJ1-2; D is perhaps TRBD1 (5 bases). Trimming cost V 8 bases and J 3 bases, with 13 bases left between them. From germline, CDR1 is MGHDK and CDR2 SYGVNS. The CDR3 covers 13 residues. In DNA form, the CDR3 reads TGTGCCAGCCGAAACGGGACTTACTATGGCTACACCTTC. Translating it yields CASRNGTYYGYTF.

This chain connects TRBV6-5 to TRBJ1-2; D uncertain. Germline-derived CDR1 and CDR2 are MNHEY and SVGAGI. The V end lost 0 bases, the J end lost 8 bases, and 7 bases lay between the germline ends. The CDR3 extends over 12 amino acids. Here the CDR3 DNA reads TGTGCCAGCAGTTACTCGGGTTGGGGCTACACCTTC. Residues: CASSYSGWGYTF.

In its sample, this clonotype was seen a few times. The J gene is TRBJ1-1, the V gene TRBV4-3; a weak D match, TRBD1 (5 bases). Trimming removed 0 bases at V and 7 bases at J, with 24 bases between. The CDR3 contains 18 residues. Germline V CDR1 and CDR2: LGHNA, YSLEER. The CDR3 loop reads CASSQDPEGRELEFEAFF. CDR3 in DNA: TGCGCCAGCAGCCAAGATCCAGAGGGACGGGAGCTCGAGTTTGAAGCTTTCTTT.

CDR3 sequence (DNA): TGTGCCAGCGCCCTTGGGGGCGGTCAGCCCCAGCATTTT. Its protein is CASALGGGQPQHF. The chain is built from TRBV5-6 and TRBJ1-5, with D perhaps matching TRBD1 (6 bases). Germline V CDR1 and CDR2: SGHDT, YYEEEE. V lost 7 bases and J 6 bases, leaving 14 bases between the germline ends. This CDR3 is 13 amino acids long.

The rearrangement links TRBV24-1 to TRBJ1-5, with 10 nucleotides matching TRBD1. The CDR3 contains 13 residues. Per germline, CDR1 KGHDR and CDR2 SFDVKD. V was clipped by 5 bases and J by 6 bases; unmatched bases: 0. CDR3 loop: CATSGDRGQPQHF. Here the CDR3 DNA reads TGTGCCACCAGTGGGGACAGGGGTCAGCCCCAGCATTTT.

This chain links TRBV9 with TRBJ1-2; a possible D gene is TRBD1 (6 bases). V lost 4 bases and J lost 2, with 12 bases in between. CDR3 size: 14 residues. The germline CDR1 and CDR2 sequences are SGDLS and YYNGEE. The CDR3 DNA reads TGTGCCAGCAGCCCGGGACACCTGAACTATGGCTACACCTTC. Protein: CASSPGHLNYGYTF.

The chain has TRBV7-6 and TRBJ1-4, with D hard to call. CDR3 length equals 17 residues. Germline CDR1 is SGHVS and CDR2 is FNYEAQ. V was cut by 1 base and J by 4 bases, with 16 bases left in between. Here the CDR3 reads CASSLDRRGEGNEKLFF. The CDR3 DNA is TGTGCCAGCAGCTTAGATCGGCGAGGCGAGGGTAATGAAAAACTGTTTTTT.

The chain employs TRBV20-1 and TRBJ1-6, with unresolved D. V dropped 5 bases and J dropped 2 bases, with 16 bases sitting between them. The CDR3 sequence is 16 residues long. Looked up from germline, CDR1 is DFQATT and CDR2 is SNEGSKA (reference sequence). The DNA for the CDR3 is TGCAGTGCTCGGGGAGGTTTTGCCCCCTATAATTCACCCCTCCACTTT. This gives the protein CSARGGFAPYNSPLHF.

The J gene is TRBJ1-5, the V gene TRBV12-3 or TRBV12-4, with no clear D. V dropped 7 bases and J dropped 4 bases, with 8 bases sitting between them. This CDR3 spans 12 amino acids. CDR3 bases: TGTGCCAGCAAAGTGGCGAATCAGCCCCAGCATTTT. The encoded protein is CASKVANQPQHF.

The V gene is TRBV5-1, the J gene TRBJ2-2, with D possibly matching TRBD1 (5 bases). The CDR3 extends over 16 amino acids. V gave up 0 bases and J gave up 1 base, with 10 bases separating them. Germline values: CDR1 SGHRS, CDR2 YFSETQ. Here the CDR3 reads CASSLERGWNTGELFF. DNA for the CDR3: TGCGCCAGCAGCTTGGAAAGGGGTTGGAACACCGGGGAGCTGTTTTTT. Complete variable domain (other parts from reference TRBV5-1 and TRBJ2-2): KAGVTQTPRYLIKTRGQQVTLSCSPISGHRSVSWYQQTPGQGLQFLFEYFSETQRNKGNFPGRFSGRQFSNSRSEMNVSTLELGDSALYLCASSLERGWNTGELFFGEGSRLTVL.

The sample holds a few counts of this clonotype. The J gene is TRBJ2-3, the V gene TRBV6-1, with no clear D. Germline V gives CDR1 MNHNS, CDR2 SASEGT. The length of the CDR3 is 10 residues. V was clipped by 8 bases and J by 6 bases, with 6 bases between them. CDR3 sequence: CASRRDTQYF. CDR3 nucleotides: TGTGCCAGCCGCAGGGATACGCAGTATTTT.

V is TRBV5-1 and J is TRBJ2-1, with TRBD2 matching over 10 bases. Unmatched junction bases numbered 9, after V lost 0 bases and J lost 6 bases. From germline, CDR1 is SGHRS and CDR2 YFSETQ. The CDR3 contains 17 residues. In DNA, the CDR3 is TGCGCCAGCAGCTTGGCCATCGGCACTAGCGGGATCAATGAGCAGTTCTTC. Residues: CASSLAIGTSGINEQFF.

The chain carries TRBV29-1 and TRBJ2-5, with D maybe TRBD1 (6 bases). CDR3 length: 14 residues. Trimming shortened V by 2 bases and J by 4 bases, and 14 bases separated the two germline ends. CDR1 and CDR2 from the germline V gene are SQVTM and ANQGSEA. In nucleotides, the CDR3 is TGCAGCGTTGAAAGGGGTACAGGGAGAGAGACCCAGTACTTC. The encoded protein is CSVERGTGRETQYF.